The clone carrying this T cell receptor (beta chain) was picked up a small number of times. The data were taken from a study of human T cells and chemical hapten exposure. The library attached unique molecular identifiers to individual cDNA molecules. From the RACE reads, TCRdb called clonotypes with MiXCR, one entry per CDR3 protein. The data show more than 150,000 distinct CDR3 sequences, around a quarter seen once. Time point here: patch test 3, about 24 weeks after DPC sensitization. The treatment was: therapeutic diphenylcyclopropenone sensitization with weekly scalp DPC. Per the germline V gene, CDR1 is ENHRY and CDR2 is SYGVKD. The CDR3 is 16 amino acids. V was clipped by 4 bases and J by 3 bases; unmatched bases: 7.

The sample here was whole blood, taken in connection with sensitization to the hapten diphenylcyclopropenone (DPC). This rearrangement joins TRBV10-3 to TRBJ2-1; 9 positions match TRBD2. The TCR comes from a woman in her 40s with alopecia areata. Some clones in this sample may be carry-over from other donors' samples. CDR3 bases: TGTGCCATCAGTGGGTCTAGCGGGGCTGACTACAATGAGCAGTTCTTC. This gives the protein CAISGSSGADYNEQFF.